This TCR beta chain was retrieved from a study of CD8 T cells in Susac syndrome. For the study at large: Intravenous immunoglobulin alone or corticosteroids were being given to patients with Susac syndrome at blood draw, unless they were therapy-naive. Study results and limitations: Only a relatively small number of individuals were included in the TCR sequencing and HLA analysis.

RNA totalling roughly 0.5 to 1 ug underwent reverse transcription with random hexamers. TCRdb itself ran the immunoSEQ multiplex PCR reads through MiXCR, one entry per CDR3 protein. The data hold 170,000 or so distinct CDR3 sequences, with approximately 95% observed a single time. Concerning this clonotype: The antigen remains undetermined.

Between the trimmed V and J ends, which lost 1 base and 6 bases, there was a span of 7 bases. The CDR3 runs 14 residues. Germline lookup yields CDR1 LNHNV and CDR2 YYDKDF (reference sequence). The diagnostic criteria for definite or probable disease, as recently defined, were met by the patients with Susac syndrome. This receptor was obtained from a human donor with Susac syndrome. V usage is TRBV15 and J usage is TRBJ2-6; the D is unclear. Sequencing was performed on CD4+ T cells from PBMCs. The CDR3 loop is CATSRVQEANVLTF. CDR3 nucleotides: TGTGCCACCAGCAGAGTTCAGGAGGCCAACGTCCTGACTTTC.